This record covers a single TCR beta chain. V was clipped by 2 bases and J by 3 bases, with 12 bases between them. The CDR3 totals 15 residues. In germline, CDR1 is SGHRS, CDR2 YFSETQ. The data derive from a study of cytomegalovirus exposure and HLA in healthy donors. PCR was performed using 60 Vbeta and 13 Jbeta primers. Profiled with immunoSEQ multiplex PCR; TCRdb holds only in-frame clones, not every one. The sample records approximately 110,000 clones, 70% to 80% being singletons. The clonotype originates from a woman aged 40 to 50 in good health and CMV-seropositive. Sequenced material: PBMCs. The chain is built from TRBV5-1 and TRBJ1-3; D may be TRBD1 (6 bases). CDR3 DNA: TGCGCCAGCAGCTTAGGGGGATCCGGTGGAAACACCATATATTTT. This codes for CASSLGGSGGNTIYF.